The 2 T cell receptor beta chains in this list originate from one sample, sequenced in a study of blood T cell repertoires in COVID-19. Libraries were prepared by immunoSEQ multiplex PCR; TCRdb keeps only in-frame clonotypes and omits some of them. The sample lists more than 200,000 clones, approximately 80% occurring once. Sequenced sample: peripheral blood. The receptors were gathered from a man aged 35 to 55 with acute or convalescent COVID-19.

This chain links TRBV3-1 (or the pseudogene TRBV3-2) with TRBJ1-2; D remains ambiguous. V was clipped by 0 bases and J by 6 bases, with 8 bases between them. The CDR3 has 13 amino acids. Germline CDR1 and CDR2: LGHDT and YNNKEL (reference sequence). The CDR3 DNA reads TGTGCCAGCAGCCAAGATAGGAGTGATGGCTACACCTTC. Its protein is CASSQDRSDGYTF.

A single count supports this clone. The CDR3 spells CASSRELPYNEQFF. CDR3 sequence (DNA): TGCGCCAGCAGCAGGGAGTTACCCTACAATGAGCAGTTCTTC. This sequence joins TRBV5-1 and TRBJ2-1; D possibly corresponds to TRBD2 (5 bases). The V gene's germline CDR1 is SGHRS and CDR2 YFSETQ. Trimming shortened V by 4 bases and J by 2 bases, and 10 bases separated the two germline ends. The CDR3 totals 14 residues.